This T cell receptor (beta chain) was identified during a study of T cells in Graves' hyperthyroidism and ophthalmopathy. Trimming took off 5 bases at V and 3 bases at J, with 11 bases between the two ends. Germline V lookup: CDR1 SGHTA, CDR2 FQGTGA. The CDR3 runs to 13 residues. Patients aged 18 to 65 had newly diagnosed hyperthyroidism that had lasted under 2 months. Uncontrolled infection, other autoimmune disease, pregnancy or lactation excluded patients. Fresh peripheral blood, 10 ml, was the source of the PBMCs. RNA transcripts gave rise to amplified TCR beta CDR3 regions. A first-round RT-PCR of the TCR CDR3 used the HTBI primer set. TCRdb used MiXCR to reprocess the multiplex PCR reads, holding one entry per CDR3 protein. The sample records some 350,000 distinct CDR3 sequences, about 25% being singletons. General study findings and limits: Also found in blood were most expanded thyroid clonotypes above 0.001.

For this clonotype: The target antigen is unknown.

The specimen was blood. The V gene is TRBV7-3, the J gene TRBJ2-7; either TRBD1 or TRBD2 may supply D (5 bases each). The TCR comes from a man aged 50 or older with Graves' hyperthyroidism. This chain's CDR3 is CASSLNGGYEQYF. Here the CDR3 DNA reads TGTGCCAGCAGCCTTAATGGGGGCTACGAGCAGTACTTC. Combining the CDR3 with reference TRBV7-3 and TRBJ2-7 gives the whole variable domain GAGVSQTPSNKVTEKGKYVELRCDPISGHTALYWYRQSLGQGPEFLIYFQGTGAADDSGLPNDRFFAVRPEGSVSTLKIQRTERGDSAVYLCASSLNGGYEQYFGPGTRLTVT.